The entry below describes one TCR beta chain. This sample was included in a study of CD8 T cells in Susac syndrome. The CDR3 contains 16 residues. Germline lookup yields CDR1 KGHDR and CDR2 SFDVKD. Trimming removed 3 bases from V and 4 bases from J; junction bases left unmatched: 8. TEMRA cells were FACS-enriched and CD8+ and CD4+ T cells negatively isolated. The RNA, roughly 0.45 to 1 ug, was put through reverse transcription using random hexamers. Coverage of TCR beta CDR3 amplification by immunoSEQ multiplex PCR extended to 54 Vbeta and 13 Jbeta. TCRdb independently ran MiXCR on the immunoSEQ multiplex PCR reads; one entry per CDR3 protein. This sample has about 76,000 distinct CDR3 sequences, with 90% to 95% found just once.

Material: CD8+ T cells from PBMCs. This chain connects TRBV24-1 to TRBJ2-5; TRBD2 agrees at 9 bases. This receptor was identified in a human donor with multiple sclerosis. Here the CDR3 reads CATSDSLAGSGETQYF. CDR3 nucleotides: TGTGCCACCAGTGATAGTCTAGCGGGGTCGGGAGAGACCCAGTACTTC.